This T cell receptor beta chain was identified during a study of molecular identifiers for immune sequencing clone quantification. Via MiXCR, TCRdb re-called the PCR reads, giving one row per CDR3 protein. The sample lists some 320,000 distinct CDR3 sequences, about 21% occurring once. Germline CDR1 is DFQATT and CDR2 is SNEGSKA (reference sequence). This CDR3 has 16 amino acids. V was clipped by 4 bases and J by 4 bases, with 22 bases between them. Sample: naive CD8+ T cells from blood, with Jurkat cell RNA spiked in. The subset here: FACS-sorted CD8+CD4-CCR7+CD45RA+ naive T cells. The clonotype originates from a human donor in good health. Some libraries in this study had Jurkat cell RNA spiked in. The V call is TRBV20-1, the J call TRBJ1-2; possibly TRBD1 for D (6 bases). The CDR3 DNA follows: TGCAGTGCTACGGAACATACAGGGAATCTTACCTATGGCTACACCTTC. Protein sequence: CSATEHTGNLTYGYTF.